The 19 T cell receptor beta chains listed next were all sequenced from one sample in a study of blood T cell repertoires in COVID-19. Here immunoSEQ multiplex PCR was the method, and the copy in TCRdb shows in-frame clones only, minus some. The table records approximately 200,000 clones, approximately 80% of them present only once. Sequenced input: peripheral blood. The receptors here all came from an elderly woman with COVID-19, enrolled during active disease.

The rearrangement uses TRBV11-2 and TRBJ1-2, with 7 positions matching TRBD1. The germline V gene encodes CDR1 SGHAT and CDR2 FQNNGV. The CDR3 runs to 14 residues. With 2 bases clipped from V and 4 bases from J, the junction kept 4 bases outside the gene matches. CDR3 nucleotide sequence: TGTGCCAGCAGCTTACTGGGACAGCCCTATGGCTACACCTTC. It specifies CASSLLGQPYGYTF.

This clone was observed a single time. The V gene is TRBV28, the J gene TRBJ2-1; 9 positions match TRBD1. Germline values: CDR1 MDHEN, CDR2 SYDVKM. The CDR3 runs to 16 residues. Losses at the gene ends were 6 bases for V and 2 bases for J; bases not matched to a gene: 8. DNA of the CDR3: TGTGCCAGCAGGCTACCCGGGACAGGGCCCTACAATGAGCAGTTCTTC. Residues: CASRLPGTGPYNEQFF. The whole variable domain, remainder taken from reference TRBV28 and TRBJ2-1, is DVKVTQSSRYLVKRTGEKVFLECVQDMDHENMFWYRQDPGLGLRLIYFSYDVKMKEKGDIPEGYSVSREKKERFSLILESASTNQTSMYLCASRLPGTGPYNEQFFGPGTRLTVL.

The J gene is TRBJ1-3, the V gene TRBV4-1; 10 nucleotides agree with TRBD1. The V and J ends lost 0 bases and 4 bases, in that order; junction bases with no gene match: 3. This CDR3 is 16 amino acids long. Per the germline V gene, CDR1 is MGHRA and CDR2 is YSYEKL. The CDR3 spells CASSQEGTGVGNTIYF. In DNA, the CDR3 is TGCGCCAGCAGCCAAGAGGGGACAGGGGTGGGAAACACCATATATTTT.

The rearrangement links TRBV20-1 to TRBJ1-2; 8 positions agree with TRBD1. The V segment lost 3 bases and the J segment 3 bases; nucleotides outside the gene matches: 6. Germline values: CDR1 DFQATT, CDR2 SNEGSKA (reference sequence). There are 14 residues in the CDR3. CDR3 DNA sequence: TGCAGTGCTAGTAGGGGACAGGACGACTATGGCTACACCTTC. It encodes CSASRGQDDYGYTF.

This clone turned up a few times. The J gene is TRBJ2-1, the V gene TRBV9; 7 bases fit TRBD2. This CDR3 is built from 16 residues. Trimming cost V 0 bases and J 4 bases; bases outside gene matches: 7. Germline CDR1 reads SGDLS; CDR2 reads YYNGEE. The CDR3 is CASSVGGSGLYNEQFF. CDR3 sequence (DNA): TGTGCCAGCAGCGTAGGAGGTAGCGGGCTTTACAATGAGCAGTTCTTC.

This chain joins TRBV2 and TRBJ2-1, with TRBD2 matching over 11 bases. This CDR3 is built from 14 residues. From germline, CDR1 is SNHLY and CDR2 FYNNEI. V lost 3 bases and J lost 6; bases outside the gene matches: 1. CDR3 sequence reads: CASSDGTSGNEQFF. CDR3 nucleotides: TGTGCCAGCAGTGACGGGACTAGCGGCAATGAGCAGTTCTTC.

Concerning this clone: A junction end diverges from the germline sequence, so it may reflect a read error. The V and J genes are TRBV5-1 and TRBJ1-4, with 11 nucleotides matching TRBD1. This CDR3 region has 15 residues. From germline, CDR1 is SGHRS and CDR2 YFSETQ. CDR3: CARSWTGGGGEKLFF. CDR3 nucleotides: TGCGCCCGCAGCTGGACAGGGGGCGGGGGAGAAAAACTGTTTTTT.

The rearrangement uses TRBV9 and TRBJ2-3; D gene ambiguous. CDR1 SGDLS and CDR2 YYNGEE come from the germline V gene. Deletions cut 0 bases from V and 1 base from J, with 9 bases between. CDR3 length: 15 amino acids. This chain's CDR3 is CASSVGSDRTDTQYF. Here the CDR3 DNA reads TGTGCCAGCAGCGTAGGGAGCGACCGCACAGATACGCAGTATTTT.

The gene calls are TRBV20-1 and TRBJ2-3; no definite D call. The germline gives CDR1 DFQATT, CDR2 SNEGSKA (reference sequence). V was clipped by 3 bases and J by 2 bases, with 9 bases between them. CDR3 size: 13 residues. Written as DNA, the CDR3 is TGCAGTGCTAGTCGGTTACCCACAGATACGCAGTATTTT. Translated, it gives CSASRLPTDTQYF.

The chain is built from TRBV4-1 and TRBJ1-2; possibly TRBD1 for D (5 bases). Germline CDR1 reads MGHRA; CDR2 reads YSYEKL. The CDR3 loop spans 13 amino acids. The V gene lost 1 base and the J gene lost 7 bases, with 10 bases spanning the gap. DNA of the CDR3: TGCGCCAGCAGCCAAGTAACAGGAACTGGCTACACCTTC. Translating gives CASSQVTGTGYTF.

The chain joins TRBV10-1 to TRBJ2-3; 9 nucleotides agree with TRBD2. CDR1 is WNHNN and CDR2 is SYGVQD in the germline V gene (reference sequence). The CDR3 length is 18 residues. V dropped 5 bases and J dropped 2; count of bases not matched to a gene: 14. CDR3 bases: TGCGCCAGCAGTTATATGACTCCGGCTAGCGGGGACACAGATACGCAGTATTTT. Protein product: CASSYMTPASGDTDTQYF.

This chain links TRBV5-5 with TRBJ2-6; a possible D gene is TRBD1 (5 bases). This CDR3 has 18 residues. CDR1 and CDR2 from the germline V gene are SGHKS and YYEKEE (reference sequence). V was trimmed by 4 bases and J by 0 bases, leaving 17 bases between them. The CDR3 sequence is CASSLATGDLSGANVLTF. The CDR3 bases are TGTGCCAGCAGCCTGGCAACAGGAGACCTCTCTGGGGCCAACGTCCTGACTTTC.

V is TRBV11-1 and J is TRBJ2-1; D may be TRBD1 (5 bases). The CDR3 runs 13 residues. Germline V gene lookup returns CDR1 SGHAT and CDR2 FQDESV (reference sequence). The V end lost 1 base, the J end lost 8 bases, and 9 bases lay between the germline ends. CDR3 region: CASSLEGRYEQFF. The DNA for the CDR3 is TGTGCCAGCAGCTTAGAGGGGCGATATGAGCAGTTCTTC.

J is TRBJ1-5 and V is TRBV15; D remains ambiguous. The CDR3 consists of 14 residues. With 3 bases removed from V and 5 bases from J, the gap between germline ends came to 11 bases. Germline CDR1 reads LNHNV; CDR2 reads YYDKDF (reference sequence). CDR3 coding DNA: TGTGCCACCAGCAGGCGGAACGGATATCAGCCCCAGCATTTT. Translating it yields CATSRRNGYQPQHF.

V and J are TRBV7-9 and TRBJ1-1; no reliable D call. Germline loops: CDR1 SEHNR, CDR2 FQNEAQ (reference sequence). The V end was cut by 4 bases, the J end by 6 bases, with 18 bases between. This CDR3 is 15 amino acids long. CDR3 loop: CASSSYPGGGAEAFF. The CDR3 DNA reads as TGTGCCAGCAGCTCATACCCGGGCGGCGGGGCTGAAGCTTTCTTT. Complete variable domain (other parts from reference TRBV7-9 and TRBJ1-1): DTGVSQNPRHKITKRGQNVTFRCDPISEHNRLYWYRQTLGQGPEFLTYFQNEAQLEKSRLLSDRFSAERPKGSFSTLEIQRTEQGDSAMYLCASSSYPGGGAEAFFGQGTRLTVV.

The chain combines TRBV23-1 with TRBJ1-2; D uncertain. TRBV23-1 has ORF status, its function being uncertain. The CDR3 covers 13 residues. V was trimmed by 3 bases and J by 8 bases, leaving 13 bases between them. CDR3 nucleotide sequence: TGCGCCAGCAGTCACCCAAGAGGAAGGGGCTACACCTTC. It encodes CASSHPRGRGYTF.

In its sample, this clone was seen a few times. V usage is TRBV6-5 and J usage is TRBJ2-2; no definite D call. Germline loops: CDR1 MNHEY, CDR2 SVGAGI. Trimming removed 2 bases at V and 4 bases at J, with 11 bases between. This CDR3 is built from 15 residues. DNA for the CDR3: TGTGCCAGCAGTTACCAGGTCACCTTCACCGGGGAGCTGTTTTTT. It is translated as CASSYQVTFTGELFF.

The chain couples TRBV18 to TRBJ2-4; 7 positions match TRBD1. Germline-derived CDR1 and CDR2 are KGHSH and LQKENI. V gave up 2 bases and J gave up 1 base; unmatched junction bases: 8. CDR3 length equals 17 residues. CDR3 in amino acids: CASSPDYGTAAKNIQYF. For the CDR3, the DNA is TGTGCCAGCTCACCAGATTACGGGACAGCGGCCAAAAACATTCAGTACTTC.

This chain joins TRBV2 and TRBJ1-1, with 7 bases that match TRBD1. Looked up from germline, CDR1 is SNHLY and CDR2 is FYNNEI. The CDR3 loop spans 14 amino acids. V dropped 4 bases and J dropped 5; count of bases not matched to a gene: 7. The CDR3 here is CASSGVTGVTEAFF. CDR3 DNA sequence: TGTGCCAGCAGTGGGGTCACAGGGGTGACTGAAGCTTTCTTT.